What follows are 20 T cell receptor beta chains derived from one specimen sequenced in a study of CD4 T cells in relation to SARS-CoV-2 and coronaviruses. Produced via immunoSEQ multiplex PCR; TCRdb's table is partial and in-frame only. Of 37,000 or so clones in the sample, 80% to 90% were seen once. Input material: memory CD4+ T cells from PBMCs. The receptors here all came from an adult with COVID-19.

The DNA of the CDR3 is TGTGCCAGCAGTTTATGGGCTGGTTGGACTAATGAAAAACTGTTTTTT. This gives the protein CASSLWAGWTNEKLFF. The chain joins TRBV28 to TRBJ1-4; D gene uncertain. Trimming took 0 bases from V and 2 from J, leaving 10 bases between them. The CDR3 consists of 16 residues. Germline V gene sequence: CDR1 MDHEN, CDR2 SYDVKM. Drawing the rest from reference TRBV28 and TRBJ1-4, the complete variable domain is DVKVTQSSRYLVKRTGEKVFLECVQDMDHENMFWYRQDPGLGLRLIYFSYDVKMKEKGDIPEGYSVSREKKERFSLILESASTNQTSMYLCASSLWAGWTNEKLFFGSGTQLSVL.

This clone has only one observation. This chain connects TRBV11-2 to TRBJ2-2; 7 bases match TRBD1. After removal of 1 base from V and 2 bases from J, the junction contained 4 bases not matched to a gene. CDR3 length: 16 amino acids. Germline V gene data show CDR1 as SGHAT and CDR2 as FQNNGV. The DNA for the CDR3 is TGTGCCAGCAGCTTAGCGGGACAGCTAAACACCGGGGAGCTGTTTTTT. It translates to CASSLAGQLNTGELFF.

This chain joins TRBV7-2 and TRBJ2-7; D unresolved. Germline values: CDR1 SGHTA, CDR2 FQGNSA. The CDR3 spans 11 residues. V was cut by 5 bases and J by 2 bases, with 4 bases left in between. The CDR3 DNA reads TGTGCCAGCAGCCGAACCTACGAGCAGTACTTC. The encoded protein is CASSRTYEQYF.

The J gene is TRBJ2-5, the V gene TRBV3-1 (or the pseudogene TRBV3-2); D uncertain. Germline CDR1 is LGHDT and CDR2 is YNNKEL (reference sequence). The CDR3 length is 15 residues. V lost 6 bases and J lost 2, with 16 bases in between. CDR3 sequence reads: CASRGSERSQETQYF. In nucleotides, the CDR3 is TGTGCCAGCAGAGGGTCCGAGAGGAGTCAAGAGACCCAGTACTTC.

The V and J genes are TRBV11-3 and TRBJ2-1; 8 nucleotides match TRBD2. This CDR3 has 15 residues. CDR1 and CDR2 (germline): SGHNT, YENEEA. The V segment lost 5 bases and the J segment 8 bases; nucleotides outside the gene matches: 11. CDR3 amino acids: CASSPPGPSGHEQFF. The CDR3 DNA reads TGTGCCAGCAGCCCCCCGGGCCCTAGCGGGCATGAGCAGTTCTTC.

This clone was observed a handful of times. The genes are TRBV2 and TRBJ1-6; no definite D call. The CDR3 is 13 residues long. V was pared by 2 bases and J by 7 bases, with 6 bases between. Germline CDR1 is SNHLY and CDR2 is FYNNEI. CDR3 DNA: TGTGCCAGCAGTGAACAGTCAAATTCACCCCTCCACTTT. Translation gives CASSEQSNSPLHF.

The chain carries TRBV4-1 and TRBJ1-5; D uncertain. This CDR3 contains 15 residues. Germline lookup yields CDR1 MGHRA and CDR2 YSYEKL. Deletions cut 0 bases from V and 0 bases from J, with 6 bases between. The CDR3 loop is CASSQDHNSNQPQHF. The CDR3 nucleotides are TGCGCCAGCAGCCAAGATCACAATAGCAATCAGCCCCAGCATTTT.

This chain links TRBV4-3 with TRBJ2-7; weak D call: TRBD2 (6 bases). The V gene lost 0 bases and the J gene lost 3 bases, with 18 bases spanning the gap. The CDR3 covers 17 residues. The germline CDR1 and CDR2 sequences are LGHNA and YSLEER. CDR3 protein: CASSQDRAAGAFYEQYF. The DNA of the CDR3 is TGCGCCAGCAGCCAAGATAGAGCAGCGGGCGCCTTCTACGAGCAGTACTTC.

J is TRBJ2-5 and V is TRBV19, with 15 bases fitting TRBD2. Germline-derived CDR1 and CDR2 are LNHDA and SQIVND (reference sequence). V gave up 7 bases and J gave up 4 bases; unmatched junction bases: 13. The length of the CDR3 is 18 residues. The DNA for the CDR3 is TGTGCCAGTACCCCCCCCACGGGACTAGCGGGAGGTTCAGAGACCCAGTACTTC. Its translation is CASTPPTGLAGGSETQYF.

V usage is TRBV5-5 and J usage is TRBJ2-7; D gene uncertain. The V and J ends lost 4 bases and 3 bases respectively, with 5 bases between them. Germline CDR1 is SGHKS and CDR2 is YYEKEE (reference sequence). The CDR3 loop spans 11 amino acids. Here the CDR3 DNA reads TGTGCCAGCAGCCAATACTACGAGCAGTACTTC. It is translated as CASSQYYEQYF.

The rearrangement links TRBV5-5 to TRBJ1-1; D unclear. The V gene lost 1 base and the J gene lost 3 bases, with 16 bases spanning the gap. There are 16 residues in the CDR3. Germline CDR1 SGHKS, CDR2 YYEKEE (reference sequence). CDR3 loop: CASSLLGFDSDTEAFF. As DNA, the CDR3 is TGTGCCAGCAGCTTGTTAGGTTTCGATTCGGACACTGAAGCTTTCTTT.

The chain has TRBV7-9 and TRBJ2-1; no clear D gene. With 5 bases removed from V and 0 bases from J, the gap between germline ends came to 11 bases. The CDR3 runs to 15 residues. Germline V lookup: CDR1 SEHNR, CDR2 FQNEAQ (reference sequence). CDR3 residues: CASSPLKRSYNEQFF. CDR3 in DNA: TGTGCCAGCAGCCCCTTAAAGCGCTCCTACAATGAGCAGTTCTTC.

This rearrangement joins TRBV5-5 to TRBJ2-7; 9 nucleotides agree with TRBD1. Germline V CDR1 and CDR2: SGHKS, YYEKEE (reference sequence). V lost 4 bases and J lost 2; bases outside the gene matches: 7. This CDR3 is built from 15 residues. The CDR3 protein is CASSGGQGFTYEQYF. The CDR3, as DNA: TGTGCCAGCAGCGGCGGACAGGGGTTTACCTACGAGCAGTACTTC.

J is TRBJ2-7 and V is TRBV4-2; 7 bases are a match to TRBD2. The CDR3 has 18 residues. Germline trimming cut 0 bases from V and 0 bases from J; bases unmatched to any gene: 11. The V gene's germline CDR1 is LGHNA and CDR2 YNFKEQ. CDR3 protein: CASSQDRGRWTSSYEQYF. CDR3 bases: TGTGCCAGCAGCCAAGATAGAGGAAGGTGGACTAGCTCCTACGAGCAGTACTTC.

The rearrangement uses TRBV6-5 and TRBJ2-3; TRBD2 agrees at 9 bases. The CDR3 covers 16 residues. V lost 2 bases to trimming and J lost 5 bases; unmatched junction nucleotides: 8. Germline V gives CDR1 MNHEY, CDR2 SVGAGI. This CDR3 reads CASSYGGRGVGDTQYF. In DNA, the CDR3 is TGTGCCAGCAGTTACGGCGGGAGGGGGGTAGGAGATACGCAGTATTTT.

The chain couples TRBV5-4 to TRBJ2-2, with a weak D call TRBD2 (6 bases). The CDR3 extends over 15 amino acids. Per germline, CDR1 SGHNT and CDR2 YYREEE (reference sequence). V lost 4 bases, J lost 4 bases, and 14 bases lay in between. CDR3 nucleotides: TGTGCCAGCAGCCGTTCTAGCGACGTCACCGGGGAGCTGTTTTTT. Its protein product is CASSRSSDVTGELFF.

The CDR3 DNA reads as TGTGCCAGCAGCCTAAGCGGGACTAGCGGTTTCTCCTACAATGAGCAGTTCTTC. It translates to CASSLSGTSGFSYNEQFF. This rearrangement joins TRBV9 to TRBJ2-1; 11 bases line up with TRBD2. With 4 bases clipped from V and 0 bases from J, the junction kept 9 bases outside the gene matches. Germline loops: CDR1 SGDLS, CDR2 YYNGEE. The CDR3 has 18 residues.

The chain has TRBV5-4 and TRBJ2-1; TRBD2 matches at 8 bases. This CDR3 is 14 amino acids long. The V gene end was trimmed by 2 bases and the J gene end by 8 bases; junction bases not matched to a gene: 6. Germline V gene lookup returns CDR1 SGHNT and CDR2 YYREEE (reference sequence). The CDR3 nucleotides are TGTGCCAGCAGCTTCGAAGGACTAGCCCATGAGCAGTTCTTC. Translated, it gives CASSFEGLAHEQFF.

In nucleotides, the CDR3 is TGCGCCAGCAGCCATGGGACAGCACAAGAGACCCAGTACTTC. Translated: CASSHGTAQETQYF. The rearrangement joins TRBV5-1 to TRBJ2-5, with 7 nucleotides matching TRBD1. Germline-derived CDR1 and CDR2 are SGHRS and YFSETQ. The CDR3 has 14 residues. Trimming cost V 4 bases and J 2 bases; bases outside gene matches: 5.

This chain connects TRBV28 to TRBJ2-3; TRBD2 agrees at 11 bases. Germline CDR1 MDHEN, CDR2 SYDVKM. This CDR3 is built from 17 residues. Losses at the gene ends were 5 bases for V and 2 bases for J; bases not matched to a gene: 9. The DNA for the CDR3 is TGTGCCAGCAGTGCCTTTAGCGGGAGGGCCCTCACAGATACGCAGTATTTT. It specifies CASSAFSGRALTDTQYF.